The entry below gives a single T cell receptor (beta chain) sequence along with its context. Antigen specificity is unknown. Here immunoSEQ multiplex PCR was the method, and the copy in TCRdb shows in-frame clones only, minus some. Counted here are 90,000 to 120,000 clones, approximately 90% occurring once; the ten biggest clones make up about 3.3%. The sample is drawn from a study of T cell responses to AZD1222 COVID-19 vaccine. The study, taken as a whole, reports: Only a handful of people who got AZD1222 tested seropositive at baseline.

This TCR came from an adult in good health. The sequences come from peripheral blood, collected on day 0 of MenACWY control vaccination.

Here the CDR3 DNA reads TGCGCCAGCAGCCAAGATCGGGCTAGCGGGTCCACCCACTACGAGCAGTACTTC. Protein: CASSQDRASGSTHYEQYF. The V call is TRBV4-1, the J call TRBJ2-7; TRBD2 aligns across 8 bases. The junction had 13 bases not matched to a gene; V was cut back by 0 bases and J by 3 bases. This CDR3 has 18 residues. Germline lookup yields CDR1 MGHRA and CDR2 YSYEKL.